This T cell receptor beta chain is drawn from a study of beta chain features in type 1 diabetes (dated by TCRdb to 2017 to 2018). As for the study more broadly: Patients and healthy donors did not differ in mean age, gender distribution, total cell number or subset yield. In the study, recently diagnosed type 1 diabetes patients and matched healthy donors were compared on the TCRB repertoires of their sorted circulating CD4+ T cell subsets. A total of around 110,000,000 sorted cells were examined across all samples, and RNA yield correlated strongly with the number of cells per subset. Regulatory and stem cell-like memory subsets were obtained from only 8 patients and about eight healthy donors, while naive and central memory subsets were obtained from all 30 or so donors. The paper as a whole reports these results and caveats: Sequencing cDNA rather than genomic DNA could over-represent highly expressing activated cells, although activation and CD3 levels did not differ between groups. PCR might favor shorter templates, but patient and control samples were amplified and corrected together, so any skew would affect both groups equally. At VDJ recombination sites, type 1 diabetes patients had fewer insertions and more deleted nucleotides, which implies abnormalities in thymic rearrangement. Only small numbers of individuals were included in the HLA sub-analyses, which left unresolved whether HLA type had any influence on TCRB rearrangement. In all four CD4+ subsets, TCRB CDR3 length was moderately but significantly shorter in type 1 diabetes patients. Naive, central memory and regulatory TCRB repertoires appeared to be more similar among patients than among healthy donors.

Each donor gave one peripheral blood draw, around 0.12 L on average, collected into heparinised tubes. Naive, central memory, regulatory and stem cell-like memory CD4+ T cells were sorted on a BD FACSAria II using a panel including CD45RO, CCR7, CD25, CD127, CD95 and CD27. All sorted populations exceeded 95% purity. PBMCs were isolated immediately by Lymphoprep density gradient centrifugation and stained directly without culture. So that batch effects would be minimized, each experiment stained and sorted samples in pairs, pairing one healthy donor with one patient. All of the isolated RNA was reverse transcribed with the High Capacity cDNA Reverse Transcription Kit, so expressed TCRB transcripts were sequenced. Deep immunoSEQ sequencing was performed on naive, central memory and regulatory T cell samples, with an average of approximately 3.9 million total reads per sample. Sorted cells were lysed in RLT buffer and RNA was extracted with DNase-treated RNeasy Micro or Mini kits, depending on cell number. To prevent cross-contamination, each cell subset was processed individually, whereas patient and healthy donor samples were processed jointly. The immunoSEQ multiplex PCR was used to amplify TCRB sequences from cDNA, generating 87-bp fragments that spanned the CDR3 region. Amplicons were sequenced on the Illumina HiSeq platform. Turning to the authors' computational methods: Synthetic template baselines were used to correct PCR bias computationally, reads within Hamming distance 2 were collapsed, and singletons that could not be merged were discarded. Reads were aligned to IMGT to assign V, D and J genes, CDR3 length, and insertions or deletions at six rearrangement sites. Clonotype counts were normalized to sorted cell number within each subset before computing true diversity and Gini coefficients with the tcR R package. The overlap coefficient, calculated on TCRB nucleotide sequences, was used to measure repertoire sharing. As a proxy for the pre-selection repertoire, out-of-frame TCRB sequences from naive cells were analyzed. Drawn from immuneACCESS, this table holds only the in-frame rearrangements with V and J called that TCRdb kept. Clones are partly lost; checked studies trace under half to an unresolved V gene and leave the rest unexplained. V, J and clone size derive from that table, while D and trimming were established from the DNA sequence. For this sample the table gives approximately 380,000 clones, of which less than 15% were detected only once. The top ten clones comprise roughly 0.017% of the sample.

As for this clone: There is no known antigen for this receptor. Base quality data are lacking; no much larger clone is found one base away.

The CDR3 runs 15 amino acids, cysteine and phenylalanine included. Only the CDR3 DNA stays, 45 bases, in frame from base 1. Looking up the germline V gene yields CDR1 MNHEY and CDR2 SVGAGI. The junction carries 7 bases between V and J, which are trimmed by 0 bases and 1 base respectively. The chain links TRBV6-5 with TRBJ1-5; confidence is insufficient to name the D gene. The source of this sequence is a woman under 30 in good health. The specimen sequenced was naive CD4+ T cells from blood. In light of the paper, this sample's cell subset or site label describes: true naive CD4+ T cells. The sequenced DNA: TGTGCCAGCAGTTACTCGGGCGGGAGCAATCAGCCCCAGCATTTT. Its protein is CASSYSGGSNQPQHF.